The 23 T cell receptor beta chains reported below all come from one sample, sequenced in a study of metastatic and nonmetastatic thyroid tumors. No patient had received any treatment before thyroid surgery. TCRdb re-called clones from the PCR reads using MiXCR. This sample has fewer than 10,000 clones, with 30% to 40% found just once. The sequenced sample consisted of adjacent normal tissue. These receptors came from a female donor with papillary thyroid cancer or a benign thyroid nodule (not recorded which). Some clones in this sample may be carry-over from other donors' samples.

The gene calls are TRBV19 and TRBJ1-2; TRBD1 is a possible D gene (5 bases). The CDR3 contains 16 residues. In germline, CDR1 is LNHDA, CDR2 SQIVND (reference sequence). V lost 0 bases and J 8 bases, leaving 19 bases between the germline ends. This chain's CDR3 is CASSIDYSGTSGGYTF. The CDR3, as DNA: TGTGCCAGTAGTATAGATTATTCCGGGACCAGTGGGGGCTACACCTTC.

Turning to this clone: No conserved phenylalanine or tryptophan ends this CDR3, so it is likely a read error. The chain joins TRBV28 to TRBJ2-3, with D maybe TRBD1 (5 bases). Germline V CDR1 and CDR2: MDHEN, SYDVKM. The CDR3 loop spans 13 amino acids. V lost 6 bases and J 4 bases, leaving 11 bases between the germline ends. The CDR3 protein is CASRLQAADTQYC. In DNA form, the CDR3 reads TGTGCCAGCAGACTACAGGCGGCAGATACGCAGTATTGT.

As concerns this clone: An end of the junction differs from the germline gene, which may be a read error. This chain connects TRBV6-1 to TRBJ1-5; the D is unclear. The CDR3 runs to 15 residues. The germline gives CDR1 MNHNS, CDR2 SASEGT. The CDR3 reads CASSLGLGSNQPPHF. In DNA, the CDR3 is TGTGCCAGCAGTCTGGGCCTGGGTAGCAATCAGCCCCCGCATTTT.

This clone is large (0.1 to 1%) within its sample. The same CDR3 is also encoded by other DNA sequences in this sample. V gene TRBV9 combines with J gene TRBJ1-3; D gene unclear. V was pared by 5 bases and J by 1 base, with 4 bases between. The CDR3 is 12 residues long. Germline V gene data show CDR1 as SGDLS and CDR2 as YYNGEE. CDR3 region: CASSRSGNTIYF. In DNA, the CDR3 is TGTGCCAGCAGTAGGTCTGGAAACACCATATATTTT. Full variable domain (missing parts from reference TRBV9 and TRBJ1-3): DSGVTQTPKHLITATGQRVTLRCSPRSGDLSVYWYQQSLDQGLQFLIQYYNGEERAKGNILERFSAQQFPDLHSELNLSSLELGDSALYFCASSRSGNTIYFGEGSWLTVV.

This clone was found a few times. V and J are TRBV19 and TRBJ1-2; possible D gene TRBD1, 5 bases. The CDR3 runs 15 residues. Germline CDR1 and CDR2: LNHDA and SQIVND (reference sequence). Trimming stripped 3 bases from V and 4 bases from J, with 15 bases between. The CDR3 here is CASSIDLGHSYGYTF. As DNA, the CDR3 is TGTGCCAGTAGTATTGATTTGGGGCATAGCTATGGCTACACCTTC.

The V call is TRBV19, the J call TRBJ2-7, with 10 bases fitting TRBD1. Germline-derived CDR1 and CDR2 are LNHDA and SQIVND (reference sequence). This CDR3 contains 14 residues. Unmatched junction bases numbered 11, after V lost 10 bases and J lost 5 bases. The CDR3 is CATRSRDRGNEQYF. CDR3 in DNA: TGTGCCACCCGCTCGCGGGACAGGGGAAACGAGCAGTACTTC.

As to this clone: Germline is not matched at one junction end, which may reflect a read error. This chain connects TRBV2 to TRBJ2-2; 11 nucleotides line up with TRBD1. The CDR3 consists of 16 residues. The germline V gene encodes CDR1 SNHLY and CDR2 FYNNEI. The CDR3 loop reads CASSGGQGALTGEPFF. Written as DNA, the CDR3 is TGTGCCAGCAGTGGCGGACAGGGGGCTCTGACCGGTGAGCCGTTTTTT. The entire variable domain, with the rest obtained from reference TRBV2 and TRBJ2-2, is as follows: EPEVTQTPSHQVTQMGQEVILRCVPISNHLYFYWYRQILGQKVEFLVSFYNNEISEKSEIFDDQFSVERPDGSNFTLKIRSTKLEDSAMYFCASSGGQGALTGEPFFGEGSRLTVL.

This chain uses TRBV7-8 with TRBJ2-1; a possible D gene is TRBD1 (6 bases). V shed 4 bases and J shed 5 bases, with 18 bases lying between them. The CDR3 loop spans 16 amino acids. CDR1 SGHVS and CDR2 FQNEAQ come from the germline V gene. In DNA, the CDR3 is TGTGCCAGCAGCTCCCCGACTGGGACACTTAACAATGAGCAGTTCTTC. Its protein product is CASSSPTGTLNNEQFF.

This clone was counted between two and nine times. The J gene is TRBJ2-7, the V gene TRBV20-1; 11 bases line up with TRBD1. The germline V gene has CDR1 DFQATT and CDR2 SNEGSKA (reference sequence). The CDR3 is made up of 14 amino acids. Losses at the gene ends were 2 bases for V and 2 bases for J; bases not matched to a gene: 2. The CDR3 DNA sequence: TGCAGTGCTAGACAGGGACAGGGGGCCTACGAGCAGTACTTC. The encoded protein is CSARQGQGAYEQYF.

The chain uses TRBV15 and TRBJ1-6; 11 nucleotides agree with TRBD1. Germline V gene lookup returns CDR1 LNHNV and CDR2 YYDKDF (reference sequence). V dropped 1 base and J dropped 4; count of bases not matched to a gene: 3. The CDR3 spans 17 residues. This chain's CDR3 is CATSRGGQGAYNSPLHF. Here the CDR3 DNA reads TGTGCCACCAGCAGAGGTGGACAGGGGGCTTATAATTCACCCCTCCACTTT. The full variable domain, its missing parts supplied by reference TRBV15 and TRBJ1-6, is DAMVIQNPRYQVTQFGKPVTLSCSQTLNHNVMYWYQQKSSQAPKLLFHYYDKDFNNEADTPDNFQSRRPNTSFCFLDIRSPGLGDTAMYLCATSRGGQGAYNSPLHFGNGTRLTVT.

This CDR3 reads CASSQEGRGGLGYTF. As DNA, the CDR3 is TGCGCCAGCAGCCAAGAGGGGAGGGGAGGGTTAGGCTACACCTTC. This chain uses TRBV4-1 with TRBJ1-2; D possibly corresponds to TRBD1 (5 bases). The germline V and J ends were trimmed by 0 bases and 8 bases, with 16 bases remaining between them. This CDR3 comprises 15 residues. Germline lookup yields CDR1 MGHRA and CDR2 YSYEKL.

This clone came up a few times. V is TRBV2 and J is TRBJ2-1; unclear D gene. The germline V gene has CDR1 SNHLY and CDR2 FYNNEI. The CDR3 consists of 15 residues. The CDR3 nucleotides read TGTGACAACAGCCGGGCCGGGCCCACGTACAATGAGCAGTTCTTC. Amino acid sequence: CDNSRAGPTYNEQFF.

This clone turned up a few times. The chain combines TRBV14 with TRBJ2-7, with D perhaps matching TRBD1 or TRBD2 (5 bases each). This CDR3 comprises 15 residues. The germline V gene has CDR1 SGHDN and CDR2 FVKESK. Trimming pared 6 bases from V and 3 bases from J, leaving 18 bases between. Written as DNA, the CDR3 is TGTGCCAGCAGTTTTGTTACCGGGACCAACTACGAGCAGTACTTC. This encodes CASSFVTGTNYEQYF.

This clone was counted a few times. At one of its ends the junction is not consistent with the germline gene, which may arise from a read error. Other DNA variants within this sample encode the same CDR3. The gene calls are TRBV28 and TRBJ1-5, with D maybe TRBD1 (5 bases). This CDR3 has 15 residues. Germline V gene lookup returns CDR1 MDHEN and CDR2 SYDVKM. CDR3 coding DNA: TGTGCCAGCAGTCCCAGCCCCAGGGTGGGTCAGCCGCAGCACTTT. The encoded protein is CASSPSPRVGQPQHF.

This clone turned up a few times. Other DNA sequences from this sample encode an identical CDR3 as well. The rearrangement links TRBV11-2 to TRBJ1-1; perhaps TRBD1 as D (5 bases). Trimming cost V 5 bases and J 3 bases, with 16 bases left between them. This CDR3 is 15 amino acids long. The germline V gene encodes CDR1 SGHAT and CDR2 FQNNGV. DNA for the CDR3: TGTGCCAGCAGCCCCAGGGTGTACGGGGACACTGAAGCTTTCTTT. Its translation is CASSPRVYGDTEAFF.

DNA of the CDR3: TGTGCCAGCCAGAGAAGGGGGCTGGACACTGAAGCTTTCTTT. It is translated as CASQRRGLDTEAFF. The chain has TRBV27 and TRBJ1-1; 7 nucleotides line up with TRBD1. Germline V lookup: CDR1 MNHEY, CDR2 SMNVEV (reference sequence). This CDR3 comprises 14 residues. With 8 bases clipped from V and 3 bases from J, the junction kept 9 bases outside the gene matches.

V gene TRBV7-8 combines with J gene TRBJ2-7; no reliable D call. The CDR3 has 14 residues. V shed 5 bases and J shed 2 bases, with 13 bases lying between them. Germline V CDR1 and CDR2: SGHVS, FQNEAQ. The CDR3 region has the DNA TGTGCCAGCAGCCCTGGTAGGGTTCCCTACGAGCAGTACTTC. Translated: CASSPGRVPYEQYF.

The J gene is TRBJ2-5, the V gene TRBV6-2 or TRBV6-3; D is possibly TRBD2 (5 bases). Trimming removed 0 bases at V and 2 bases at J, with 10 bases between. Germline CDR1 is MNHEY and CDR2 is SVGEGT. This CDR3 is built from 15 residues. Written as DNA, the CDR3 is TGTGCCAGCAGTTACTCGATCGGACTGCAAGAGACCCAGTACTTC. As protein: CASSYSIGLQETQYF.

The rearrangement joins TRBV12-3 or TRBV12-4 to TRBJ2-2; 8 positions match TRBD1. Trimming took 4 bases from V and 6 from J; bases not matched to a gene: 4. The CDR3 is 14 residues long. CDR3: CASSSTGASGELFF. DNA for the CDR3: TGTGCCAGCAGTTCGACAGGGGCTTCCGGGGAGCTGTTTTTT.

This chain connects TRBV18 to TRBJ1-5; D is uncertain. V was clipped by 3 bases and J by 2 bases, with 11 bases between them. Germline values: CDR1 KGHSH, CDR2 LQKENI. The CDR3 consists of 15 residues. The DNA of the CDR3 is TGTGCCAGCTCACCTTCGGGCGGTGGCAATCAGCCCCAGCATTTT. Encoded protein: CASSPSGGGNQPQHF.

This sequence joins TRBV29-1 and TRBJ2-7, with a tentative D call TRBD1 (6 bases). Germline V gives CDR1 SQVTM, CDR2 ANQGSEA. V lost 5 bases and J 0 bases, leaving 8 bases between the germline ends. The CDR3 is 12 amino acids. CDR3 loop: CSVRQDSYEQYF. For the CDR3, the DNA is TGCAGCGTTCGACAGGACTCCTACGAGCAGTACTTC.

V gene TRBV11-2 combines with J gene TRBJ2-3; D is unclear. The CDR3 contains 16 residues. Germline V CDR1 and CDR2: SGHAT, FQNNGV. Trimming took off 1 base at V and 1 base at J, with 12 bases between the two ends. This chain's CDR3 is CASSLVFTGRTDTQYF. DNA for the CDR3: TGTGCCAGCAGCTTAGTTTTTACTGGGCGCACAGATACGCAGTATTTT.

V and J are TRBV12-3 or TRBV12-4 and TRBJ1-1; D may be TRBD1 (6 bases). The CDR3 spans 13 residues. Trimming shortened V by 6 bases and J by 11 bases, and 19 bases separated the two germline ends. CDR3 nucleotide sequence: TGTGCCAGCAGCCCTCAACAGGGATCTTACGCTTTCTTT. Amino acid sequence: CASSPQQGSYAFF.